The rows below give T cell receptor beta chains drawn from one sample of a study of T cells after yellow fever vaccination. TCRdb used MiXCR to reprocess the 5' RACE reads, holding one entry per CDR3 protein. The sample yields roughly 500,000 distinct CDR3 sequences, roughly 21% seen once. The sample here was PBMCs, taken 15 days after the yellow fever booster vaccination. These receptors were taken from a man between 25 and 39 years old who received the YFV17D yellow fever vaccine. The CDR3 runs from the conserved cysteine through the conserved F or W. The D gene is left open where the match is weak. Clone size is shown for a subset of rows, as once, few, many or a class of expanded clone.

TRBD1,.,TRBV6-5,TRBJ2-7,CASSLDRDRGYEQYF,TGTGCCAGCAGTTTAGACCGGGACAGGGGATACGAGCAGTACTTC
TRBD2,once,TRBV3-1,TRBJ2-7,CASSQEGTSGRWEQYF,TGTGCCAGCAGCCAAGAGGGGACTAGCGGGAGATGGGAGCAGTACTTC
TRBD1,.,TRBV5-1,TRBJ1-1,CASSGTGQGGTEAFF,TGCGCCAGCAGCGGGACGGGACAGGGGGGCACTGAAGCTTTCTTT
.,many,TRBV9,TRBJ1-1,CASSPQTANTEAFF,TGTGCCAGCAGCCCGCAGACAGCGAACACTGAAGCTTTCTTT
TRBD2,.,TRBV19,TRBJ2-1,CASSILGGRGVGSYNEQFF,TGTGCCAGTAGTATCCTCGGCGGGAGGGGGGTAGGGTCCTACAATGAGCAGTTCTTC
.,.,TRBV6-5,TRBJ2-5,CASSYGGQAETQYF,TGTGCCAGCAGTTACGGCGGGCAAGCAGAGACCCAGTACTTC
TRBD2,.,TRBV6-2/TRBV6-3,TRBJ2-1,CASSYGGRINEQFF,TGTGCCAGCAGTTACGGCGGGAGAATCAATGAGCAGTTCTTC
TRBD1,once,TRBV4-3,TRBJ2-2,CASSQVGGAAGELFF,TGCGCCAGCAGCCAAGTAGGGGGCGCGGCCGGGGAGCTGTTTTTT
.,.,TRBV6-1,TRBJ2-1,CASSEMLFGGNEQFF,TGTGCCAGCAGTGAAATGTTGTTTGGTGGGAATGAGCAGTTCTTC
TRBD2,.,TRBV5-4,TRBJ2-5,CASSLRAGAQETQYF,TGTGCCAGCAGCTTGAGAGCGGGAGCCCAAGAGACCCAGTACTTC
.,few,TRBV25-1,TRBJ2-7,CASRSLREQYF,TGTGCCAGCAGGTCGCTCCGCGAGCAGTACTTC
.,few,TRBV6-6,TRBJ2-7,CASSTTGAYEQYF,TGTGCCAGCAGTACGACAGGCGCCTACGAGCAGTACTTC
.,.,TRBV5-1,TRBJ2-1,CASSPRVTGGYNEQFF,TGCGCCAGCAGCCCCCGGGTAACGGGCGGCTACAATGAGCAGTTCTTC
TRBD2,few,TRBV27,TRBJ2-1,CASSPWKRESLDEQFF,TGTGCCAGCAGCCCCTGGAAGCGGGAGTCCTTGGATGAGCAGTTCTTC
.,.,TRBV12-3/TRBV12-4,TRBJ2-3,CASSTTGSRVDTQYF,TGTGCCAGCAGTACTACCGGGAGTAGGGTAGATACGCAGTATTTT
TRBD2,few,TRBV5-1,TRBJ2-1,CASSLGGASGGQFF,TGCGCCAGCAGCTTGGGTGGAGCTAGCGGGGGCCAGTTCTTC
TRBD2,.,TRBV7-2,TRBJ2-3,CASSPPREAGTDTQYF,TGTGCCAGCAGCCCACCTCGGGAGGCCGGCACAGATACGCAGTATTTT
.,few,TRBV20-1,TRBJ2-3,CSARHAGTDTQYF,TGCAGTGCTAGACACGCTGGCACAGATACGCAGTATTTT
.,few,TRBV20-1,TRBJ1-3,CSARDSQGTSGNTIYF,TGCAGTGCTAGAGATAGTCAGGGAACATCTGGAAACACCATATATTTT
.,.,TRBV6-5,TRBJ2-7,CASKRVLSSYEQYF,TGTGCCAGCAAGCGGGTCCTGAGCTCCTACGAGCAGTACTTC
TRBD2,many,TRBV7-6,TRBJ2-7,CASSLAAGGEWGF,TGTGCCAGCAGCTTAGCGGCGGGAGGAGAATGGGGCTTC
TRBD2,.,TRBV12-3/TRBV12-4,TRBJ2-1,CASSFGTSGSAQFF,TGTGCCAGCAGTTTCGGGACTAGCGGGAGTGCGCAGTTCTTC
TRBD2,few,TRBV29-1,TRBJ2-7,CSALRLAGTEQYF,TGCAGCGCCTTACGCCTAGCGGGAACCGAGCAGTACTTC
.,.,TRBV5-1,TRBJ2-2,CASSLGETVTGELFF,TGCGCCAGCAGCTTGGGTGAGACAGTTACCGGGGAGCTGTTTTTT
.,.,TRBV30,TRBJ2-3,CAWSYQGFGTDTQYF,TGTGCCTGGAGTTATCAGGGGTTTGGCACAGATACGCAGTATTTT
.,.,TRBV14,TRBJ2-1,CASSRTLDNEQFF,TGTGCCAGCAGTCGGACCTTGGACAATGAGCAGTTCTTC
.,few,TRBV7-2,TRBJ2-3,CASGRVGGTDTQYF,TGTGCCAGCGGCAGGGTAGGGGGCACAGATACGCAGTATTTT
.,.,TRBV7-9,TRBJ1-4,CASSLASGHEKLFF,TGTGCCAGCAGCTTAGCATCTGGGCATGAAAAACTGTTTTTT
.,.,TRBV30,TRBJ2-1,CAWSVLGSKTNEQFF,TGTGCCTGGAGTGTTCTTGGCTCTAAAACCAATGAGCAGTTCTTC
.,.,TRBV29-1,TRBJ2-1,CSGNLGDNEQFF,TGCAGCGGCAACCTGGGTGACAATGAGCAGTTCTTC
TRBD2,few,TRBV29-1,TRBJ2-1,CSILAGSDEQFF,TGCAGCATACTAGCGGGTAGCGATGAGCAGTTCTTC
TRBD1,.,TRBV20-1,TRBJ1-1,CSAGETGSGTEAFF,TGCAGTGCGGGAGAGACAGGGTCAGGCACTGAAGCTTTCTTT